The 18 T cell receptor beta chains below were found in one sample sequenced in a study of T cell responses to AZD1222 COVID-19 vaccine. Repertoires were generated with immunoSEQ multiplex PCR, while TCRdb's copy carries only in-frame clones and drops some. The sample consists of about 120,000 clones, roughly 91% of them appearing once. The source material was peripheral blood, sampled 28 days after the second AZD1222 dose. These receptors all stem from an adult who received the AZD1222 COVID-19 vaccine.

The chain recombines TRBV11-2 with TRBJ2-7; 9 bases fit TRBD2. Unmatched junction bases numbered 3, after V lost 1 base and J lost 2 bases. CDR3 length: 15 amino acids. Per germline, CDR1 SGHAT and CDR2 FQNNGV. CDR3 bases: TGTGCCAGCAGCTTAGGGCGGGGGGGCCCCTACGAGCAGTACTTC. Translated: CASSLGRGGPYEQYF.

The rearrangement joins TRBV2 to TRBJ2-3; 14 bases are shared with TRBD2. CDR3 size: 17 residues. Trimming removed 8 bases from V and 0 bases from J; junction bases left unmatched: 7. Germline CDR1 is SNHLY and CDR2 is FYNNEI. Written as DNA, the CDR3 is TGTGCCAGCGGGGGACTAGCGGGGGAATATAGCACAGATACGCAGTATTTT. Protein product: CASGGLAGEYSTDTQYF.

The chain recombines TRBV4-1 with TRBJ2-3; TRBD2 agrees at 7 bases. J lost 2 bases, V lost 0 bases, and 8 bases had no gene match. The CDR3 loop spans 17 amino acids. CDR1 is MGHRA, CDR2 YSYEKL, per germline. The CDR3 bases are TGCGCCAGCAGCCAAGATCCCACTAGCGCCGACACAGATACGCAGTATTTT. It translates to CASSQDPTSADTDTQYF.

CDR3 in amino acids: CASSVIKGYDSNQPQHF. Here the CDR3 DNA reads TGTGCCAGCAGTGTAATAAAAGGGTATGATAGTAATCAGCCCCAGCATTTT. This sequence joins TRBV2 and TRBJ1-5; D call uncertain. Germline CDR1 is SNHLY and CDR2 is FYNNEI. Trimming cost V 4 bases and J 4 bases, with 20 bases left between them. The length of the CDR3 is 17 residues.

This clone was recorded a few times. The CDR3 here is CASSVGPDFNNSPLHF. In DNA form, the CDR3 reads TGTGCCAGCAGCGTAGGACCAGACTTCAATAATTCACCCCTCCACTTT. The J gene is TRBJ1-6, the V gene TRBV9; D gene unclear. Trimming removed 0 bases at V and 5 bases at J, with 12 bases between. Per germline, CDR1 SGDLS and CDR2 YYNGEE. The CDR3 has 16 amino acids.

This clone was detected a few times. This chain joins TRBV6-5 and TRBJ2-7; D ambiguous. CDR1 MNHEY and CDR2 SVGAGI come from the germline V gene. Trimming took off 2 bases at V and 0 bases at J, with 11 bases between the two ends. This CDR3 comprises 15 residues. The CDR3: CASSYLGRSSYEQYF. In DNA form, the CDR3 reads TGTGCCAGCAGTTACCTGGGCAGAAGCTCCTACGAGCAGTACTTC.

The chain combines TRBV5-4 with TRBJ1-6, with D hard to call. The V end was cut by 5 bases, the J end by 7 bases, with 16 bases between. CDR1 is SGHNT and CDR2 is YYREEE in the germline V gene (reference sequence). The CDR3 is made up of 15 amino acids. The CDR3 bases are TGTGCCAGCAGTTTCCTAACGGACGGGAATTCACCCCTCCACTTT. Translated: CASSFLTDGNSPLHF. The full variable domain, rest sourced from reference TRBV5-4 and TRBJ1-6, is ETGVTQSPTHLIKTRGQQVTLRCSSQSGHNTVSWYQQALGQGPQFIFQYYREEENGRGNFPPRFSGLQFPNYSSELNVNALELDDSALYLCASSFLTDGNSPLHFGNGTRLTVT.

This chain links TRBV29-1 with TRBJ2-1, with 8 bases that match TRBD1. Germline CDR1 is SQVTM and CDR2 is ANQGSEA. This CDR3 has 16 residues. The V and J ends lost 6 bases and 3 bases, in that order; junction bases with no gene match: 13. Written as DNA, the CDR3 is TGCAGCGTCCAACCTCCGGGACAGGTCCTCTACAATGAGCAGTTCTTC. Amino acids: CSVQPPGQVLYNEQFF.

The V and J genes are TRBV7-2 and TRBJ1-2; perhaps TRBD1 as D (5 bases). V lost 1 base and J lost 5, with 17 bases in between. CDR1 and CDR2 (germline): SGHTA, FQGNSA. There are 16 residues in the CDR3. CDR3 in DNA: TGTGCCAGCAGCTTAGTAGCGCGGGGGGATACTTATGGCTACACCTTC. As protein: CASSLVARGDTYGYTF.

This clone was detected a few times. The chain couples TRBV3-1 (or the pseudogene TRBV3-2) to TRBJ2-7; the match to TRBD1 covers 7 bases. Looked up from germline, CDR1 is LGHDT and CDR2 is YNNKEL (reference sequence). V gave up 8 bases and J gave up 3 bases; unmatched junction bases: 10. The CDR3 totals 14 residues. CDR3 residues: CASPPRTGNYEQYF. The CDR3 DNA follows: TGTGCCAGCCCCCCAAGGACAGGAAACTACGAGCAGTACTTC.

The V gene is TRBV7-2, the J gene TRBJ2-1; D is unclear. Germline V gene data show CDR1 as SGHTA and CDR2 as FQGNSA. The CDR3 has 16 residues. V lost 4 bases and J 3 bases, leaving 16 bases between the germline ends. CDR3 region: CASSSLPGAVYNEQFF. CDR3 bases: TGTGCCAGCAGCTCCCTCCCTGGAGCAGTCTACAATGAGCAGTTCTTC.

CDR3 protein: CASSPLGDETTEAFF. The CDR3 DNA reads as TGTGCCAGCTCACCCCTCGGGGACGAGACGACTGAAGCTTTCTTT. The chain recombines TRBV18 with TRBJ1-1; D possibly corresponds to TRBD1 (5 bases). V was trimmed by 3 bases and J by 5 bases, leaving 16 bases between them. CDR1 is KGHSH and CDR2 is LQKENI in the germline V gene. The CDR3 sequence is 15 residues long.

This chain uses TRBV4-1 with TRBJ2-1, with D perhaps matching TRBD1 or TRBD2 (5 bases each). Germline CDR1 is MGHRA and CDR2 is YSYEKL. Trimming removed 5 bases at V and 10 bases at J, with 15 bases between. The CDR3 has 13 residues. This CDR3 is CASSSNEGWEQFF. CDR3 nucleotides: TGCGCCAGCAGCTCAAATGAGGGGTGGGAGCAGTTCTTC.

J is TRBJ1-2 and V is TRBV19; TRBD1 matches 10 bases. CDR1 is LNHDA, CDR2 SQIVND, per germline (reference sequence). The length of the CDR3 is 16 residues. With 5 bases clipped from V and 7 bases from J, the junction kept 13 bases outside the gene matches. CDR3 nucleotides: TGTGCCAGTAGTGAGACAGGGGGCGCGGGACTATTTGGCTACACCTTC. This encodes CASSETGGAGLFGYTF.

This clone was seen just once. This chain joins TRBV4-1 and TRBJ2-5; 10 bases line up with TRBD2. V was clipped by 1 base and J by 4 bases; unmatched bases: 9. Germline V gives CDR1 MGHRA, CDR2 YSYEKL. This CDR3 region has 17 residues. The CDR3 reads CASSQGPSGGRVETQYF. In DNA form, the CDR3 reads TGCGCCAGCAGCCAAGGGCCTAGCGGGGGAAGAGTAGAGACCCAGTACTTC.

The CDR3 DNA is TGCGCCAGCGGACAGACATTAGGGTACGAGCAGTACTTC. Its protein is CASGQTLGYEQYF. The chain joins TRBV5-1 to TRBJ2-7, with D possibly being TRBD1 (6 bases). The germline gives CDR1 SGHRS, CDR2 YFSETQ. V was pared by 7 bases and J by 4 bases, with 15 bases between. CDR3 length: 13 amino acids.

This chain links TRBV18 with TRBJ2-4; D is ambiguous. The CDR3 has 16 residues. The V end lost 3 bases, the J end lost 7 bases, and 19 bases lay between the germline ends. Germline loops: CDR1 KGHSH, CDR2 LQKENI. The DNA of the CDR3 is TGTGCCAGCTCACCTACCCCCAGGAGCATCGGGAACATTCAGTACTTC. Its translation: CASSPTPRSIGNIQYF. The entire variable domain, with the rest obtained from reference TRBV18 and TRBJ2-4, is as follows: NAGVMQNPRHLVRRRGQEARLRCSPMKGHSHVYWYRQLPEEGLKFMVYLQKENIIDESGMPKERFSAEFPKEGPSILRIQQVVRGDSAAYFCASSPTPRSIGNIQYFGAGTRLSVL.

The chain couples TRBV19 to TRBJ1-1; D not resolved. Germline lookup yields CDR1 LNHDA and CDR2 SQIVND (reference sequence). This CDR3 region has 14 residues. The germline V and J ends were trimmed by 3 bases and 2 bases, with 10 bases remaining between them. The CDR3 region is CASSIGLVNTEAFF. CDR3 coding DNA: TGTGCCAGTAGTATCGGCCTGGTTAACACTGAAGCTTTCTTT.